The 25 T cell receptor beta chains in this list originate from one sample, sequenced in a study of blood T cell repertoires in COVID-19. The assay was immunoSEQ multiplex PCR, and TCRdb's table has in-frame clones only and misses some. Seen here are about 140,000 clones, roughly 80% observed once, and the top ten hold around 8%. Sequenced sample: peripheral blood. The receptors stem from a human donor in a cohort sampled during active COVID-19.

As regards this clone: This sample also contains other DNA sequences that code for the same CDR3. The chain links TRBV19 to TRBJ2-2, with D possibly being TRBD2 (6 bases). Germline CDR1 and CDR2: LNHDA and SQIVND (reference sequence). V lost 3 bases to trimming and J lost 5 bases, with 7 bases between them. The CDR3 contains 13 residues. CDR3 protein: CASSIGGTGELFF. As DNA, the CDR3 is TGTGCCAGTAGTATTGGGGGGACCGGGGAGCTGTTTTTT.

J is TRBJ1-2 and V is TRBV25-1, with 9 bases aligning to TRBD1. The CDR3 runs 14 residues. The V and J ends lost 11 bases and 6 bases, in that order; junction bases with no gene match: 13. From germline, CDR1 is MGHDK and CDR2 SYGVNS. CDR3 sequence reads: CAASLDRGSDGYTF. The DNA of the CDR3 is TGTGCCGCGTCTCTGGACAGGGGATCGGATGGCTACACCTTC.

V is TRBV9 and J is TRBJ1-2; the D gene is possibly TRBD1 (5 bases). CDR3 length: 13 residues. In germline, CDR1 is SGDLS, CDR2 YYNGEE. V was shortened by 0 bases and J by 5 bases, with 8 bases between the two germline ends. The CDR3 DNA reads TGTGCCAGCAGCGTAGAACAGGAGTATGGCTACACCTTC. It encodes CASSVEQEYGYTF. Full variable domain (rest looked up from reference TRBV9 and TRBJ1-2): DSGVTQTPKHLITATGQRVTLRCSPRSGDLSVYWYQQSLDQGLQFLIQYYNGEERAKGNILERFSAQQFPDLHSELNLSSLELGDSALYFCASSVEQEYGYTFGSGTRLTVV.

J is TRBJ1-2 and V is TRBV11-2; D remains unclear. Trimming took 5 bases from V and 2 from J, leaving 6 bases between them. Germline CDR1 reads SGHAT; CDR2 reads FQNNGV. The CDR3 has 12 amino acids. The chain's CDR3 is CASSRENYGYTF. Here the CDR3 DNA reads TGTGCCAGCAGCAGGGAGAACTATGGCTACACCTTC.

The V gene is TRBV7-6, the J gene TRBJ2-5; D is undetermined. Germline values: CDR1 SGHVS, CDR2 FNYEAQ. V dropped 7 bases and J dropped 2 bases, with 14 bases sitting between them. This CDR3 region has 14 residues. The CDR3 DNA reads TGTGCCAGCACCGCTGGCACAGATCAAGAGACCCAGTACTTC. It specifies CASTAGTDQETQYF.

In its sample, this clone was seen a few times. The chain recombines TRBV28 with TRBJ2-4; 8 bases fit TRBD1. The CDR3 is 15 amino acids. J gave up 6 bases and V 5 bases, and 9 bases lay outside the gene matches. Germline V gene sequence: CDR1 MDHEN, CDR2 SYDVKM. The CDR3, as DNA: TGTGCCAGCAGTCCGAGGACAGGGACGGCAAACATTCAGTACTTC. Protein sequence: CASSPRTGTANIQYF.

This clone was counted between two and nine times. The chain couples TRBV28 to TRBJ2-2, with TRBD1 matching over 7 bases. The V gene's germline CDR1 is MDHEN and CDR2 SYDVKM. V lost 7 bases to trimming and J lost 1 base; unmatched junction nucleotides: 6. This CDR3 contains 15 residues. CDR3 residues: CASIRQGLNTGELFF. The CDR3, as DNA: TGTGCCAGCATTCGACAGGGATTGAACACCGGGGAGCTGTTTTTT.

This clone was observed at least ten times. The rearrangement joins TRBV12-3 or TRBV12-4 to TRBJ2-3, with D unresolved. The CDR3 totals 12 residues. V lost 6 bases and J lost 6, with 10 bases in between. In DNA form, the CDR3 reads TGTGCCAGCAGCCCTCTTCTTGATACGCAGTATTTT. This encodes CASSPLLDTQYF.

The chain uses TRBV6-5 and TRBJ2-5; no definite D call. Germline CDR1 is MNHEY and CDR2 is SVGAGI. The germline V and J ends were trimmed by 8 bases and 1 base, with 14 bases remaining between them. The CDR3 runs to 14 residues. The CDR3 protein is CASSPATGQETQYF. CDR3 bases: TGTGCCAGCTCCCCCGCAACGGGCCAAGAGACCCAGTACTTC.

This clone was observed a few times. V usage is TRBV12-5 and J usage is TRBJ1-1, with D possibly being TRBD1 (5 bases). Trimming took 0 bases from V and 0 from J, leaving 11 bases between them. Germline-derived CDR1 and CDR2 are LGHNT and FRNRAP. The CDR3 spans 16 residues. CDR3 sequence: CASGLVHGRVNTEAFF. DNA for the CDR3: TGTGCTAGTGGTTTGGTACACGGCAGGGTGAACACTGAAGCTTTCTTT.

The chain has TRBV7-2 and TRBJ1-1; a weak D match, TRBD1 (5 bases). This CDR3 contains 14 residues. In germline, CDR1 is SGHTA, CDR2 FQGNSA. Trimming pared 2 bases from V and 7 bases from J, leaving 14 bases between. CDR3 region: CASSLKTTVGEAFF. In DNA, the CDR3 is TGTGCCAGCAGCTTAAAGACGACAGTGGGTGAAGCTTTCTTT.

The CDR3 DNA reads as TGTGCCAGAAAAGGACTAGCGGGGGGTCTTGATCGGGGAACCGGGGAGCTGTTTTTT. Residues: CARKGLAGGLDRGTGELFF. The rearrangement uses TRBV19 and TRBJ2-2, with 14 bases aligning to TRBD2. This CDR3 is 19 amino acids long. Germline V gene lookup returns CDR1 LNHDA and CDR2 SQIVND (reference sequence). J lost 5 bases, V lost 9 bases, and 17 bases had no gene match.

V is TRBV7-2 and J is TRBJ1-6; a weak D match, TRBD1 (6 bases). V was shortened by 5 bases and J by 9 bases, with 29 bases between the two germline ends. The CDR3 sequence is 19 residues long. Germline CDR1 reads SGHTA; CDR2 reads FQGNSA. CDR3: CASSPGGRPWAPIGSPLHF. The CDR3 DNA is TGTGCCAGCAGCCCGGGGGGCAGACCCTGGGCTCCTATAGGTTCACCCCTCCACTTT. Combining the CDR3 with reference TRBV7-2 and TRBJ1-6 gives the whole variable domain GAGVSQSPSNKVTEKGKDVELRCDPISGHTALYWYRQSLGQGLEFLIYFQGNSAPDKSGLPSDRFSAERTGGSVSTLTIQRTQQEDSAVYLCASSPGGRPWAPIGSPLHFGNGTRLTVT.

This sequence joins TRBV7-9 and TRBJ1-5; possible D gene TRBD1, 5 bases. Germline V gives CDR1 SEHNR, CDR2 FQNEAQ (reference sequence). This CDR3 region has 15 residues. With 5 bases removed from V and 7 bases from J, the gap between germline ends came to 18 bases. In DNA, the CDR3 is TGTGCCAGCAGCCCGTGGGGGGGTCTGGGGCAGCCCCAGCATTTT. Protein: CASSPWGGLGQPQHF.

The V and J genes are TRBV5-6 and TRBJ1-1; D is ambiguous. CDR1 SGHDT and CDR2 YYEEEE come from the germline V gene. Between the trimmed V and J ends, which lost 4 bases and 6 bases, there was a span of 10 bases. The CDR3 is 12 amino acids. CDR3: CASSIGLAEAFF. CDR3 bases: TGTGCCAGCAGCATCGGACTCGCTGAAGCTTTCTTT.

V gene TRBV5-1 combines with J gene TRBJ2-6, with D uncertain. The CDR3 totals 16 residues. Trimming removed 0 bases at V and 0 bases at J, with 7 bases between. Germline V gene data show CDR1 as SGHRS and CDR2 as YFSETQ. The CDR3 DNA sequence: TGCGCCAGCAGCTTGGAATCCCGCTCTGGGGCCAACGTCCTGACTTTC. This translates into CASSLESRSGANVLTF.

The chain couples TRBV7-8 to TRBJ2-7, with 7 positions matching TRBD1. The V gene's germline CDR1 is SGHVS and CDR2 FQNEAQ. This CDR3 has 14 residues. The V and J ends lost 5 bases and 0 bases, in that order; junction bases with no gene match: 4. The CDR3 DNA reads TGTGCCAGCAGCCCAGGGGGTAGCTCCTACGAGCAGTACTTC. Translating it yields CASSPGGSSYEQYF.

The rearrangement joins TRBV27 to TRBJ2-7; 8 bases are shared with TRBD1. Germline CDR1 reads MNHEY; CDR2 reads SMNVEV (reference sequence). J was trimmed by 3 bases and V by 8 bases; bases with no gene match: 6. The CDR3 has 13 amino acids. In DNA, the CDR3 is TGTGCCAGCGGACAGGGCCCATTCTACGAGCAGTACTTC. It specifies CASGQGPFYEQYF.

The rearrangement uses TRBV5-6 and TRBJ2-7; D not certain. V was clipped by 1 base and J by 2 bases, with 7 bases between them. The CDR3 totals 13 residues. Germline V gene data show CDR1 as SGHDT and CDR2 as YYEEEE. CDR3 nucleotides: TGTGCCAGCAGCTTGCTAGGTACCTACGAGCAGTACTTC. Translation: CASSLLGTYEQYF.

The V and J genes are TRBV27 and TRBJ2-1; D may be TRBD2 (5 bases). V was clipped by 5 bases and J by 3 bases, with 14 bases between them. The CDR3 spans 15 residues. Germline lookup yields CDR1 MNHEY and CDR2 SMNVEV (reference sequence). The CDR3 is CASSPPGWLYNEQFF. The CDR3 nucleotides are TGTGCCAGCAGTCCCCCGGGGTGGCTCTACAATGAGCAGTTCTTC.

V gene TRBV6-5 combines with J gene TRBJ1-5, with TRBD1 matching over 7 bases. Germline values: CDR1 MNHEY, CDR2 SVGAGI. This CDR3 has 16 amino acids. J was trimmed by 2 bases and V by 0 bases; bases with no gene match: 4. CDR3 protein: CASSYSTGTGNQPQHF. The DNA for the CDR3 is TGTGCCAGCAGTTACTCAACCGGGACAGGCAATCAGCCCCAGCATTTT.

The CDR3 protein is CSVGTGEQYF. The CDR3 DNA reads as TGCAGCGTTGGGACAGGCGAGCAGTACTTC. This chain connects TRBV29-1 to TRBJ2-7; 7 nucleotides match TRBD1. The CDR3 spans 10 residues. V lost 4 bases, J lost 6 bases, and 0 bases stayed unmatched. Germline V lookup: CDR1 SQVTM, CDR2 ANQGSEA.

This chain links TRBV4-1 with TRBJ1-5, with TRBD1 identical over 9 bases. In germline, CDR1 is MGHRA, CDR2 YSYEKL. Trimming cost V 1 base and J 15 bases; bases outside gene matches: 22. The CDR3 is made up of 18 amino acids. The chain's CDR3 is CASSQAGNLRDRANLPHF. In DNA form, the CDR3 reads TGCGCCAGCAGCCAAGCCGGAAACCTCCGGGACAGGGCGAATCTGCCGCATTTT.

This chain uses TRBV9 with TRBJ1-6; D is undetermined. The CDR3 is 18 residues long. Between the trimmed V and J ends, which lost 0 bases and 5 bases, there was a span of 18 bases. Germline assignment: CDR1 SGDLS and CDR2 YYNGEE. The CDR3 sequence: CASSVGQVAPFDNSPLHF. The CDR3 region has the DNA TGTGCCAGCAGCGTAGGTCAGGTCGCCCCCTTTGATAATTCACCCCTCCACTTT.

This clone was counted only a few times. The rearrangement joins TRBV2 to TRBJ1-4; TRBD1 is a possible D gene (6 bases). CDR3 length equals 16 residues. Germline V gene lookup returns CDR1 SNHLY and CDR2 FYNNEI. V lost 3 bases, J lost 7 bases, and 18 bases lay in between. The chain's CDR3 is CASSEAGRGRTEKLFF. For the CDR3, the DNA is TGTGCCAGCAGTGAGGCCGGGCGGGGGCGGACTGAAAAACTGTTTTTT. Full variable domain (remainder filled in from reference TRBV2 and TRBJ1-4): EPEVTQTPSHQVTQMGQEVILRCVPISNHLYFYWYRQILGQKVEFLVSFYNNEISEKSEIFDDQFSVERPDGSNFTLKIRSTKLEDSAMYFCASSEAGRGRTEKLFFGSGTQLSVL.